One and the same sample provided the 13 T cell receptor beta chains below, sequenced in a study of T cells in Graves' hyperthyroidism and ophthalmopathy. From RNA transcripts, TCR beta CDR3 regions were amplified. TCR CDR3 regions were first amplified by RT-PCR with HTBI primers. TCRdb fed the multiplex PCR reads into MiXCR, producing one record per CDR3 protein. The sample records hundreds of thousands of distinct CDR3 sequences, about 15% being singletons. The material sequenced was blood. The receptors come from a woman aged 25 to 39 with Graves' hyperthyroidism.

The gene calls are TRBV7-9 and TRBJ2-7; 7 bases agree with TRBD1. With V trimmed by 5 bases and J by 5 bases, 12 bases remained unmatched. The CDR3 is made up of 15 amino acids. Germline V gene sequence: CDR1 SEHNR, CDR2 FQNEAQ (reference sequence). CDR3 nucleotides: TGTGCCAGCAGCCCCAGGCCGACAGGGTTACACGAGCAGTACTTC. Amino acids: CASSPRPTGLHEQYF.

This clonotype was recorded many times. This rearrangement joins TRBV11-2 to TRBJ2-7; 12 bases fit TRBD2. Germline V lookup: CDR1 SGHAT, CDR2 FQNNGV. This CDR3 region has 16 residues. J gave up 2 bases and V 5 bases, and 7 bases lay outside the gene matches. CDR3 in amino acids: CASSTRLAGVAYEQYF. As DNA, the CDR3 is TGTGCCAGCAGCACACGACTAGCGGGGGTGGCCTACGAGCAGTACTTC.

This chain connects TRBV9 to TRBJ2-7; 7 nucleotides agree with TRBD1. Germline values: CDR1 SGDLS, CDR2 YYNGEE. The CDR3 runs to 14 residues. V gave up 0 bases and J gave up 6 bases; unmatched junction bases: 6. In DNA, the CDR3 is TGTGCCAGCAGCGTAGCCGACAGGGCTGGCGAGCAGTACTTC. It translates to CASSVADRAGEQYF.

This clonotype was counted a few times. V and J are TRBV27 and TRBJ2-3; tentative D call: TRBD2 (6 bases). CDR3 length equals 12 residues. Trimming left V 7 bases short and J 9 bases short, with 14 bases between. CDR1 and CDR2 (germline): MNHEY, SMNVEV (reference sequence). This CDR3 is CASTSPRGTQYF. The CDR3 nucleotides read TGTGCCAGCACCTCACCACGGGGGACGCAGTATTTT.

This rearrangement joins TRBV6-1 to TRBJ1-1, with unresolved D. Between the trimmed V and J ends, which lost 10 bases and 0 bases, there was a span of 21 bases. Germline values: CDR1 MNHNS, CDR2 SASEGT. This CDR3 spans 16 amino acids. This CDR3 is CATLGSSTNMNTEAFF. CDR3 coding DNA: TGTGCCACTTTAGGAAGTTCCACTAACATGAACACTGAAGCTTTCTTT.

This clonotype has ten or more counts. The chain recombines TRBV30 with TRBJ2-1; 10 nucleotides align to TRBD2. This CDR3 has 14 amino acids. Germline lookup yields CDR1 GTSNPN and CDR2 SVGIG (reference sequence). Losses at the gene ends were 2 bases for V and 11 bases for J; bases not matched to a gene: 9. The CDR3 nucleotides are TGTGCCTGGAGTACGTTAGCGGGAGGAGAAAAGCAGTTCTTC. Encoded protein: CAWSTLAGGEKQFF. Variable domain in full (rest from reference TRBV30 and TRBJ2-1): SQTIHQWPATLVQPVGSPLSLECTVEGTSNPNLYWYRQAAGRGLQLLFYSVGIGQISSEVPQNLSASRPQDRQFILSSKKLLLSDSGFYLCAWSTLAGGEKQFFGPGTRLTVL.

This clonotype was detected many times. The J gene is TRBJ2-1, the V gene TRBV3-1; no clear D gene. The V end lost 4 bases, the J end lost 5 bases, and 9 bases lay between the germline ends. The CDR3 sequence is 13 residues long. Germline values: CDR1 LGHDT, CDR2 YNNKEL (reference sequence). In DNA, the CDR3 is TGTGCCAGCAGCCCAATGCTAAACAATGAGCAGTTCTTC. This translates into CASSPMLNNEQFF.

This clonotype was observed a few times. The rearrangement joins TRBV7-2 to TRBJ1-3, with TRBD1 as a possible D gene (5 bases). This CDR3 contains 14 residues. The V gene lost 5 bases and the J gene lost 3 bases, with 11 bases spanning the gap. In germline, CDR1 is SGHTA, CDR2 FQGNSA. The CDR3 sequence: CASSLVGRGNTIYF. CDR3 DNA: TGTGCCAGCAGCCTAGTGGGGCGTGGAAACACCATATATTTT.

The rearrangement uses TRBV5-1 and TRBJ1-1, with a possible D match to TRBD1 (5 bases). V lost 2 bases, J lost 1 base, and 9 bases lay in between. Germline-derived CDR1 and CDR2 are SGHRS and YFSETQ. There are 14 residues in the CDR3. CDR3 region: CASSLGETNTEAFF. The CDR3 DNA reads as TGCGCCAGCAGCTTAGGGGAGACGAACACTGAAGCTTTCTTT.

V gene TRBV5-1 combines with J gene TRBJ2-3; D might be TRBD2 (5 bases). Germline CDR1 and CDR2: SGHRS and YFSETQ. The CDR3 covers 15 residues. V was pared by 3 bases and J by 0 bases, with 11 bases between. The DNA of the CDR3 is TGCGCCAGCAGCTCGGGAATTTCTAGCACAGATACGCAGTATTTT. It translates to CASSSGISSTDTQYF.

This clonotype was seen a single time. The CDR3 loop is CASSYVGNTIYF. The CDR3, as DNA: TGTGCCAGCAGCTACGTCGGAAACACCATATATTTT. The chain has TRBV7-8 and TRBJ1-3; D is unclear. The length of the CDR3 is 12 residues. V was shortened by 4 bases and J by 4 bases, with 5 bases between the two germline ends. The V gene's germline CDR1 is SGHVS and CDR2 FQNEAQ. The whole variable domain, remainder taken from reference TRBV7-8 and TRBJ1-3, is GAGVSQSPRYKVAKRGQDVALRCDPISGHVSLFWYQQALGQGPEFLTYFQNEAQLDKSGLPSDRFFAERPEGSVSTLKIQRTQQEDSAVYLCASSYVGNTIYFGEGSWLTVV.

This clonotype was picked up many times. J is TRBJ2-5 and V is TRBV6-2 or TRBV6-3; TRBD2 agrees at 9 bases. V shed 7 bases and J 2 bases; nucleotides not matched to a gene: 11. Germline V gene sequence: CDR1 MNHEY, CDR2 SVGEGT. CDR3 length: 16 residues. This chain's CDR3 is CASNRPTSGYQETQYF. DNA for the CDR3: TGTGCCAGCAATCGGCCGACTAGCGGTTATCAAGAGACCCAGTACTTC.

The CDR3 DNA follows: TGTGCCAGCAGCCCAGGACAGGGGGCGGGAGAGACCCAGTACTTC. This gives the protein CASSPGQGAGETQYF. This chain joins TRBV5-4 and TRBJ2-5; 11 nucleotides match TRBD1. The CDR3 contains 15 residues. The ends lost 4 bases at V and 4 bases at J; junction bases unmatched: 6. Germline CDR1 is SGHNT and CDR2 is YYREEE (reference sequence). Full variable domain (rest looked up from reference TRBV5-4 and TRBJ2-5): ETGVTQSPTHLIKTRGQQVTLRCSSQSGHNTVSWYQQALGQGPQFIFQYYREEENGRGNFPPRFSGLQFPNYSSELNVNALELDDSALYLCASSPGQGAGETQYFGPGTRLLVL.